Given below is one T cell receptor beta chain in context. Its antigen is unidentified. The sample is drawn from a study of tumor and adjacent non-tumor tissue in lung cancer. Study information: Each sample yielded around 4 million productive TCRbeta reads on average. General study points: Patients with more diverse tumor TCRs had worse survival. In normal lung, the top 100 clones were significantly more dominant than in tumor. Significantly higher TCR diversity was found in tumor than normal lung.

This sample's RNA came from whole unsorted tissue. The CDR3 has 15 residues. Germline CDR1 and CDR2: GTSNPN and SVGIG (reference sequence). V lost 5 bases, J lost 5 bases, and 18 bases lay in between. TCRbeta libraries were built with three rounds of nested PCR, modified from ARM-PCR. Each CDR3 protein gets one entry after TCRdb re-called the multiplex PCR reads with MiXCR. The data show 120,000 or so distinct CDR3 sequences, 66% seen once. The sample was lung tumor tissue. The receptor was isolated from a man between 25 and 39 years old with non-small cell lung cancer. This rearrangement joins TRBV30 to TRBJ2-2; a possible D gene is TRBD2 (7 bases). The CDR3 region is CAWDGRGAYTGELFF. In DNA, the CDR3 is TGTGCCTGGGATGGACGGGGGGCCTATACCGGGGAGCTGTTTTTT.